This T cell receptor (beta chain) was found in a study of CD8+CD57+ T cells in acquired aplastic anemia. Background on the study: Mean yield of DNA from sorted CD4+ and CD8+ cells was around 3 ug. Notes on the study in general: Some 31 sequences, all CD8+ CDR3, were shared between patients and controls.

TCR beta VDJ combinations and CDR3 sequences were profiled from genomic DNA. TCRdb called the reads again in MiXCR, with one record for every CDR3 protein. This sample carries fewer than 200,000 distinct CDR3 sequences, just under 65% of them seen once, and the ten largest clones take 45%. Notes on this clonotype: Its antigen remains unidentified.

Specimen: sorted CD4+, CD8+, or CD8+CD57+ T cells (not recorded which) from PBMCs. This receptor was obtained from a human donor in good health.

For the CDR3, the DNA is TGCGCCAGCAGTGCGGGGACCCAGTACTTC. Amino acid sequence: CASSAGTQYF. The chain recombines TRBV10-2 with TRBJ2-5; D ambiguous. This CDR3 comprises 10 residues. Germline V CDR1 and CDR2: WSHSY, SAAADI. V lost 4 bases to trimming and J lost 7 bases, with 4 bases between them.